This TCR beta chain comes out of a study of tumor and adjacent non-tumor tissue in lung cancer. Study overall: The patients, 10 men and roughly 5 women, were roughly 30 to 80 with stage I to III disease. Samples averaged about 3.8 million productive TCRbeta reads each. Study-wide points: Top 100 clones took a larger repertoire share in normal lung.

No cell sorting was done before RNA was extracted from the tissue. Donors were chemotherapy-naive, newly diagnosed lung cancer surgical patients in China, August–late 2014. Remarks on this clonotype: What it recognizes is unknown. At one boundary the junction diverges from the germline segment, which might be a read error.

Three rounds of nested PCR, following a modified ARM-PCR protocol, produced the TCRbeta library. TCRdb itself ran the multiplex PCR reads through MiXCR, one entry per CDR3 protein. The table records some 120,000 distinct CDR3 sequences, around three fifths of them present only once. Germline V lookup: CDR1 LGHNT, CDR2 FRNRAP. The CDR3 has 16 amino acids. V usage is TRBV12-5 and J usage is TRBJ2-1; TRBD1 is a possible D gene (6 bases). This TCR came from a young man with non-small cell lung cancer. Material: lung tumor tissue. CDR3 nucleotides: TGTGCTAGTGGTTTGGCACTAGGGGGACCCTACAATGGGCAGTTCTTC. Translating gives CASGLALGGPYNGQFF. The entire variable domain, with the rest obtained from reference TRBV12-5 and TRBJ2-1, is as follows: DARVTQTPRHKVTEMGQEVTMRCQPILGHNTVFWYRQTMMQGLELLAYFRNRAPLDDSGMPKDRFSAEMPDATLATLKIQPSEPRDSAVYFCASGLALGGPYNGQFFGPGTRLTVL.